This TCR beta chain was found in a study of T-cell memory formation after mild COVID-19 (dated by TCRdb to the early 2020s). Notes on the research overall: Most TCR sequence clusters were specific to one of the two donors. Two young, previously healthy adult volunteers, one female and one male, were included in the cohort. In two donors, T-cell clones that expanded and contracted after mild COVID-19 were tracked by sequencing TCRalpha and TCRbeta repertoires over time.

A remark on this clonotype: The clone's antigen remains unknown. No base quality information exists; no much larger clone differs at one position.

The research as a whole found: Balanced CD4/CD8 phenotypes were observed for clones contracting from day 15 to 85, whereas a bias towards CD4+ was observed for a second wave of clones expanding from day 15 to 37. Contracting CD4+ clones were located mainly in the CM and EM memory subsets, whereas CD8+ clones were found to be enriched in EMRA. Only a couple of mild cases were covered in the study, and larger cohorts including severe cases with pre-infection samples were considered necessary. Some responding clones were detected in pre-infection memory, suggesting pre-existing cross-reactive memory T cells joined the SARS-CoV-2 response. Whether the second-wave clones peaking on day 37 were SARS-CoV-2 specific was not confirmed.

TCRdb names Illumina NovaSeq 6000 as the instrument used. Using 5'RACE with constant-segment primers, TCRalpha and TCRbeta cDNA libraries were constructed, with sample barcodes and unique molecular identifiers added in the process. Trizol reagent was used to extract RNA from every sample. Amplification of the libraries took two PCR steps, and the second step added a second sample barcode plus Illumina TruSeq adapters. Libraries were sequenced on an Illumina NovaSeq with 2 x 150 bp paired-end reads. Concerning the study's data processing: With migec v1.2.7, reads were demultiplexed and then collapsed into UMI-guided consensus sequences. Using mixcr v2.1.11, UMI consensuses were aligned to TRA and TRB V and J templates and then assembled into clonotypes. A clonotype was counted as expanded or contracted only if both edgeR and NoisET called the change significant, with noise models trained on biological replicates. For edgeR calls, the cutoffs were a false discovery rate-adjusted p below 0.01 and a log2 fold-change threshold of 1. As an exploratory analysis of dynamics, max-normalized trajectories of the 1000 most abundant clonotypes were examined by PCA with hierarchical clustering. Separately sequenced CD4+ and CD8+ repertoires were used to assign a CD4 or CD8 phenotype to each responding clone. Starting from the raw public reads, TCRdb applied fastp trimming at Q25, assembled clones with MiXCR and retained in-frame beta chains. Each entry is one CDR3 protein sequence, shown with its most common DNA and genes. The V and J calls were determined by TCRdb, not by the authors. This sample lists about 420,000 distinct CDR3 sequences; more than 20% were detected once. Clones ranked in the top ten supply about 12% of the sample.

PBMCs were isolated by Ficoll-Paque density gradient centrifugation. From the cysteine through the phenylalanine, the CDR3 covers 14 amino acids. The kept DNA is CDR3 alone, 42 bases in frame from the first base. At the junction V is shortened by 6 bases and J by 5 bases; bases outside the gene matches: 7. The germline V gene (reference sequence) sets CDR1 to LNHDA and CDR2 to SQIVND. The sequencing sample was made of PBMCs or a T cell subset sorted from them (not recorded which). This receptor was obtained from an adult woman who had mild COVID-19 (a few samples of this study predate the infection). The sample titles of this study are shuffled in the database, so cell type and time point are left out; the donor was told from shared clones. The sequence is built from TRBV19 and TRBJ2-1; 7 middle bases align to TRBD2. For the CDR3, the sequence is CASRGLVGNNEQFF. The DNA reads as follows: TGTGCCAGTAGAGGACTAGTGGGGAACAATGAGCAGTTCTTC.